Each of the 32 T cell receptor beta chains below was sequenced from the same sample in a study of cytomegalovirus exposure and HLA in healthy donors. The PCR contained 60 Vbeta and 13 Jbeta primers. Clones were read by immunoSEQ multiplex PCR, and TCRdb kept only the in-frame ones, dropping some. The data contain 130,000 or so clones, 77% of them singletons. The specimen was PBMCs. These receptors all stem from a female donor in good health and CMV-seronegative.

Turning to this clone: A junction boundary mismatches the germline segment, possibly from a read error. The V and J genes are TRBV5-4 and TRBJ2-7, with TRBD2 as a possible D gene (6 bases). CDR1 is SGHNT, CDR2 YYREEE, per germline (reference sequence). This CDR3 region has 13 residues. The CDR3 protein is CASSPAGLGEVHF. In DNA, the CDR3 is TGTGCCAGCAGCCCTGCCGGGTTGGGGGAGGTCCACTTC. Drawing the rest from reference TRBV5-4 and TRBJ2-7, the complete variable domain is ETGVTQSPTHLIKTRGQQVTLRCSSQSGHNTVSWYQQALGQGPQFIFQYYREEENGRGNFPPRFSGLQFPNYSSELNVNALELDDSALYLCASSPAGLGEVHFGPGTRLTVT.

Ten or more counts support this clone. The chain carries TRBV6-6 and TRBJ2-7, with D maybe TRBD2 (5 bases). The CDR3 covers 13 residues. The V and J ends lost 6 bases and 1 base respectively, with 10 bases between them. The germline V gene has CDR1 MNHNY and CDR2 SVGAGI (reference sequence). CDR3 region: CASRKLGSYEQYF. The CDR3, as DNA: TGTGCCAGCAGGAAACTAGGTTCCTACGAGCAGTACTTC.

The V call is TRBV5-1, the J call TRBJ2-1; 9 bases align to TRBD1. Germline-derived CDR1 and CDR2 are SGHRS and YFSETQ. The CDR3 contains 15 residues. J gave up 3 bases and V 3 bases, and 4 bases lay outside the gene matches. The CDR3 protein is CASSSGTGSYNEQFF. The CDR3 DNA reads TGCGCCAGCAGCTCCGGGACAGGGAGCTACAATGAGCAGTTCTTC.

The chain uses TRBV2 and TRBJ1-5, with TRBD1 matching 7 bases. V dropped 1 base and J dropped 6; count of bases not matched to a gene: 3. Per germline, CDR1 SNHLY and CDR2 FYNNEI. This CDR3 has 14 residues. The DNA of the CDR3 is TGTGCCAGCAGTGAAGTGACAGGGTCTCAGCCCCAGCATTTT. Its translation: CASSEVTGSQPQHF.

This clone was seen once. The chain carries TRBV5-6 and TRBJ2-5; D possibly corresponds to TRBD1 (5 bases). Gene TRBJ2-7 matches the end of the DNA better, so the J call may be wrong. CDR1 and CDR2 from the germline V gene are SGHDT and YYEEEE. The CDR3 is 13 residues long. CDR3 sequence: CASGHVSSYEQYF. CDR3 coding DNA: TGTGCCAGCGGACATGTTAGCTCCTACGAGCAGTACTTC.

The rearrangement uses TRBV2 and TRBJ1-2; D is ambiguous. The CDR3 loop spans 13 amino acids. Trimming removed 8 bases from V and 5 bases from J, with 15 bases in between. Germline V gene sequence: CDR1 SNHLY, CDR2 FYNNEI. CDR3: CASVPEAEYGYTF. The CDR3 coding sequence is TGTGCCAGCGTCCCCGAGGCAGAATATGGCTACACCTTC. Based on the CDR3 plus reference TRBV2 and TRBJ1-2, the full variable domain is EPEVTQTPSHQVTQMGQEVILRCVPISNHLYFYWYRQILGQKVEFLVSFYNNEISEKSEIFDDQFSVERPDGSNFTLKIRSTKLEDSAMYFCASVPEAEYGYTFGSGTRLTVV.

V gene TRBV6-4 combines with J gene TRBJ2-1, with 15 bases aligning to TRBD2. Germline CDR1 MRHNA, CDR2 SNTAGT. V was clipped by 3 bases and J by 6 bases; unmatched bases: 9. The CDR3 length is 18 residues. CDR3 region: CASSDSILGLAGGNEQFF. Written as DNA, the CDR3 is TGTGCCAGCAGTGATTCCATCTTGGGACTAGCGGGGGGCAATGAGCAGTTCTTC.

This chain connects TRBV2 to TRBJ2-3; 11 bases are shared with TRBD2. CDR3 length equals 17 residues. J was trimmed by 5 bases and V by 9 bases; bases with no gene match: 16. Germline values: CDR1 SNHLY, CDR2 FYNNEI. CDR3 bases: TGTGCCAGTCTACGCCAGGGGCTAGCGGGAGGTGGAGATACGCAGTATTTT. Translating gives CASLRQGLAGGGDTQYF.

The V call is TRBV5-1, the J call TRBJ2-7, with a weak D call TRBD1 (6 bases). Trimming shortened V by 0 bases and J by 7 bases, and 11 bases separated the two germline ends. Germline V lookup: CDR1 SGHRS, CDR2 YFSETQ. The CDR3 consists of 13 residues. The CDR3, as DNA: TGCGCCAGCAGCTTGGTGGCAGGGGAAGAGCAGTACTTC. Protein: CASSLVAGEEQYF.

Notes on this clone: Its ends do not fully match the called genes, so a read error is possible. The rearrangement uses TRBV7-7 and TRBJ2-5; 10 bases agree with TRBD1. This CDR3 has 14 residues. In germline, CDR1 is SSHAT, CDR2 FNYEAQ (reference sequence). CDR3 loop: CASSRDRGGQTQYF. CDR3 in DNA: TGTGCTAGCAGCCGGGACAGGGGAGGTCAGACCCAGTACTTC.

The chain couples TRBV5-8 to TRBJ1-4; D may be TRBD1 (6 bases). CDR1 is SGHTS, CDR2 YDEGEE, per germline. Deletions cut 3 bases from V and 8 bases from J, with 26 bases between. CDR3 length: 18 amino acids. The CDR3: CASSSGSGTPGGMEKLFF. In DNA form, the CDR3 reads TGTGCCAGCAGCTCTGGTTCCGGGACACCGGGGGGGATGGAAAAACTGTTTTTT.

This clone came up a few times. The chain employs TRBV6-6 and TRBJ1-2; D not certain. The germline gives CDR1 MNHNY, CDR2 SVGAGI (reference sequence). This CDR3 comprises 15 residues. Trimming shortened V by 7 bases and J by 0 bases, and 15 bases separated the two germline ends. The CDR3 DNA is TGTGCCAGCACCCTGCAGGCACAAGCTAACTATGGCTACACCTTC. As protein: CASTLQAQANYGYTF.

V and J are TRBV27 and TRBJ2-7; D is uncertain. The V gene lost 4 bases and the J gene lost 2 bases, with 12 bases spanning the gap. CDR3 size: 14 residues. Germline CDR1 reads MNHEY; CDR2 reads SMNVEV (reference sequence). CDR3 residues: CASSSGARTYEQYF. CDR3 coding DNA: TGTGCCAGCAGTTCAGGTGCGCGAACCTACGAGCAGTACTTC.

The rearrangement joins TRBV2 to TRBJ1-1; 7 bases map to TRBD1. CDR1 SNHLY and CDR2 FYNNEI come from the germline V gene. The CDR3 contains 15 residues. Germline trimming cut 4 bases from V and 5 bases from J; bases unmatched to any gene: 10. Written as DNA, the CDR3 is TGTGCCAGCAGTGCCTCCAGGGGGTCGGGGACTGAAGCTTTCTTT. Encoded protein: CASSASRGSGTEAFF.

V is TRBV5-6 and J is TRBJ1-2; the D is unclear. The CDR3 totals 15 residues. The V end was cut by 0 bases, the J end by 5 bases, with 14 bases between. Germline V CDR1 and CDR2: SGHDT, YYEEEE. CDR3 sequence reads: CASSLASGATYGYTF. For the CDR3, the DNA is TGTGCCAGCAGCTTGGCCTCCGGAGCCACATATGGCTACACCTTC.

The CDR3, as DNA: TGTGCCAGCAGTTTCACCCCCCCCGGACAGTTGATGGGGCCCCAGCATTTT. Residues: CASSFTPPGQLMGPQHF. This chain uses TRBV27 with TRBJ1-5; maybe TRBD1 (6 bases). The CDR3 totals 17 residues. Germline V gene lookup returns CDR1 MNHEY and CDR2 SMNVEV (reference sequence). Trimming removed 3 bases from V and 9 bases from J, with 24 bases in between.

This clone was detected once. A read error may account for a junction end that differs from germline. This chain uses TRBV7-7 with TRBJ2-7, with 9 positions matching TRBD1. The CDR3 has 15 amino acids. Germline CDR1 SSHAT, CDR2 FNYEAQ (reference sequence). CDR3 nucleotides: TGTGCTAGCAGCTTAGAACAGGGGGCTACCTACGAGCAGTACTTC. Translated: CASSLEQGATYEQYF.

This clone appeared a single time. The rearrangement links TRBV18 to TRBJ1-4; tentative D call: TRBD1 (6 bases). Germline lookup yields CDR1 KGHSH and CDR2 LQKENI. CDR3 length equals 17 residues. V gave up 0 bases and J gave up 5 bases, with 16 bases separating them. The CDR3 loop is CASSPPDQGTLNEKLFF. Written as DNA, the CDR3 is TGTGCCAGCTCACCACCCGACCAAGGGACACTGAATGAAAAACTGTTTTTT.

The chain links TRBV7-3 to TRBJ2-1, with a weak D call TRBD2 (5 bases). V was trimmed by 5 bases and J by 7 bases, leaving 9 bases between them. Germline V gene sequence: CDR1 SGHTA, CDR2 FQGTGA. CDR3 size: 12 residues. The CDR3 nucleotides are TGTGCCAGCAGCATACTAGGAAATGAGCAGTTCTTC. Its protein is CASSILGNEQFF.

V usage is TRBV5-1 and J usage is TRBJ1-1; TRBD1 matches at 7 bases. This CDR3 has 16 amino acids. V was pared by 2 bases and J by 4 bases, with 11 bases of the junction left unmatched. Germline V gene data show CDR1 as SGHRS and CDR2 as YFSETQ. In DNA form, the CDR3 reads TGCGCCAGCAGCTTCCAACAGGGGAGTGGGGGCACTGAAGCTTTCTTT. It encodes CASSFQQGSGGTEAFF.

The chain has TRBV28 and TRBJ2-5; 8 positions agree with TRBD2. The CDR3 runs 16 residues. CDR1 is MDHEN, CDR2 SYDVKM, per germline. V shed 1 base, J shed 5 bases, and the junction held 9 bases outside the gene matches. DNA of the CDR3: TGTGCCAGCAGTTTATTAGCGGGACCCGAGGGGGAGACCCAGTACTTC. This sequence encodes CASSLLAGPEGETQYF.

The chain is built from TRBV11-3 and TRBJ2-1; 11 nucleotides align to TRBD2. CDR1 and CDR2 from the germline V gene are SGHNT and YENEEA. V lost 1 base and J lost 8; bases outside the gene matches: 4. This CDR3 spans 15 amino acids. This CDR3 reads CASSLVTSGVDEQFF. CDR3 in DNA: TGTGCCAGCAGCTTAGTGACTAGCGGGGTGGATGAGCAGTTCTTC.

The chain's CDR3 is CASSSPGGYEQYF. CDR3 coding DNA: TGCGCCAGCAGCTCTCCGGGAGGCTACGAGCAGTACTTC. This chain connects TRBV5-1 to TRBJ2-7; 7 bases match TRBD2. Germline V lookup: CDR1 SGHRS, CDR2 YFSETQ. The ends lost 3 bases at V and 3 bases at J; junction bases unmatched: 3. The CDR3 loop spans 13 amino acids.

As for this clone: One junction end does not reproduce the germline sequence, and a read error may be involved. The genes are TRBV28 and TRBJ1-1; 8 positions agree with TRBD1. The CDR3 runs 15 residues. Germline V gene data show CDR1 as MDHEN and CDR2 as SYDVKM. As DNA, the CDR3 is TGTGCCAGCAGTTTAGACAGGGGACGGTACACTGAGGCTTTCTTT. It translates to CASSLDRGRYTEAFF.

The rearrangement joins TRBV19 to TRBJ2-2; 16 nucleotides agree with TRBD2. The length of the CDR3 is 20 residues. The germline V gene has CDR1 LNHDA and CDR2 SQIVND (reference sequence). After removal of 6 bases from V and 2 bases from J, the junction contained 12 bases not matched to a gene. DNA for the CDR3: TGTGCCAGTAGCCCCAGCCTGGGACTAGCGGGGGGGCTTAACACCGGGGAGCTGTTTTTT. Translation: CASSPSLGLAGGLNTGELFF.

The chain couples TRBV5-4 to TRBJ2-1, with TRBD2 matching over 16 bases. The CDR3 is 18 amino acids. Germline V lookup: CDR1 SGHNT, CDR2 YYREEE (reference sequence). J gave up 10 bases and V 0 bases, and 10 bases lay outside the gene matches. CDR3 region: CASSLEFGTSGGAREQFF. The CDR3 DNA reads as TGTGCCAGCAGCTTGGAGTTTGGGACTAGCGGGGGGGCCCGAGAGCAGTTCTTC.

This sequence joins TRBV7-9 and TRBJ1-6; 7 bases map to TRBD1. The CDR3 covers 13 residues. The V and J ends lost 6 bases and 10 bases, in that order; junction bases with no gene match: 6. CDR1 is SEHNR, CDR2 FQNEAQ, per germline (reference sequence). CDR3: CASRPGQASPLHF. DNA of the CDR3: TGTGCCAGCAGACCAGGACAGGCGTCACCCCTCCACTTT.

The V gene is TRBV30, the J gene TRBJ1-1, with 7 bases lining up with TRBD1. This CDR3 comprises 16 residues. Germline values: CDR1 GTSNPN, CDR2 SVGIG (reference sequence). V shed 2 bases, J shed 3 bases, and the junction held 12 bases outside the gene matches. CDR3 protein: CAWSPWTGPPHTEAFF. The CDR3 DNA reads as TGTGCCTGGAGTCCTTGGACAGGCCCGCCCCACACTGAAGCTTTCTTT.

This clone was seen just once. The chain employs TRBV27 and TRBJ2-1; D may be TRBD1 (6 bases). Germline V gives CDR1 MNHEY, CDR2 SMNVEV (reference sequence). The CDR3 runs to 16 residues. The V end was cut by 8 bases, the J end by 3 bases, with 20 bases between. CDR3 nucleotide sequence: TGTGCCAGCCAGACCAGAACAGGGCCAAACTACAATGAGCAGTTCTTC. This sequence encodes CASQTRTGPNYNEQFF.

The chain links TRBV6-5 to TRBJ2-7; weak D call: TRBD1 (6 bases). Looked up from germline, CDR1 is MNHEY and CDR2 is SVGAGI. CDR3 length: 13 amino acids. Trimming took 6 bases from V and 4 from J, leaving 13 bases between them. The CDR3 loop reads CASSTGQTYEQYF. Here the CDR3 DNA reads TGTGCCAGCAGCACAGGACAGACTTACGAGCAGTACTTC.

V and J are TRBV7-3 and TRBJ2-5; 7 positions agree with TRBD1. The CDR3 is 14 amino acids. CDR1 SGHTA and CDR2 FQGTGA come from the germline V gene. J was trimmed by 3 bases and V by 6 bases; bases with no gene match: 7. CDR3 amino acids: CASSYEQGKETQYF. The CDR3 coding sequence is TGTGCCAGCAGTTATGAACAGGGGAAAGAGACCCAGTACTTC.

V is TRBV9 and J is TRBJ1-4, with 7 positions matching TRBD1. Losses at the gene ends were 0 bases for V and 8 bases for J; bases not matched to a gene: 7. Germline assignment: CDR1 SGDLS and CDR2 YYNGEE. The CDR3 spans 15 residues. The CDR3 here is CASSVAEGAAEKLFF. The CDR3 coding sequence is TGTGCCAGCAGCGTAGCCGAGGGGGCAGCGGAAAAACTGTTTTTT.